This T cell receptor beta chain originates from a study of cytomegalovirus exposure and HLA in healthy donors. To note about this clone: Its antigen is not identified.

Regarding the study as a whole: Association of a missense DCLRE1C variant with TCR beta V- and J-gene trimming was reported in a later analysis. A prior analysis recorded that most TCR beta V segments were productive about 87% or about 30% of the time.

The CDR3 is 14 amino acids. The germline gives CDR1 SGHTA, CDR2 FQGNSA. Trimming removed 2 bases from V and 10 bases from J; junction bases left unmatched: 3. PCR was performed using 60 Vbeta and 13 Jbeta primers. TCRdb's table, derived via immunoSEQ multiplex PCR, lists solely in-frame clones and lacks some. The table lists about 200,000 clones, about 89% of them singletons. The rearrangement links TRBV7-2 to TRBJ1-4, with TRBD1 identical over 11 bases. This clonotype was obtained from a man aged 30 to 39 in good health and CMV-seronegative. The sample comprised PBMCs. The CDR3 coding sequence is TGTGCCAGCAGCTTAATCGGGACAGGGGGAAAACTGTTTTTT. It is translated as CASSLIGTGGKLFF.